One and the same sample provided the 17 T cell receptor beta chains below, sequenced in a study of shared clonotypes between healthy human individuals. Assay: immunoSEQ multiplex PCR; the TCRdb copy retains only in-frame clones and omits some. The repertoire holds 2.5 million or so clones, with more than 90% as singletons. Sample: naive CD4+ T cells sorted from blood. The subset: CD45RA+ positively selected. The receptors derive from a man aged 18 to 30 in good health.

This chain uses TRBV19 with TRBJ2-3; the match to TRBD1 covers 8 bases. The J segment lost 2 bases and the V segment lost 3 bases, leaving 7 bases of the junction unmatched. CDR1 is LNHDA and CDR2 is SQIVND in the germline V gene (reference sequence). This CDR3 is 16 amino acids long. The chain's CDR3 is CASSMIWGQVTDTQYF. The DNA of the CDR3 is TGTGCCAGTAGTATGATCTGGGGACAGGTCACAGATACGCAGTATTTT.

The genes are TRBV11-2 and TRBJ1-1; D call uncertain. The CDR3 is 13 residues long. V lost 2 bases to trimming and J lost 7 bases, with 11 bases between them. Germline CDR1 SGHAT, CDR2 FQNNGV. The CDR3: CASSLIGLGEAFF. The CDR3 DNA reads TGTGCCAGCAGCTTAATCGGGTTAGGTGAAGCTTTCTTT.

This clone was seen more than once but under ten times. The V gene is TRBV10-1, the J gene TRBJ1-1; no clear D gene. V was trimmed by 8 bases and J by 0 bases, leaving 10 bases between them. Germline loops: CDR1 WNHNN, CDR2 SYGVQD (reference sequence). The CDR3 runs 13 residues. The CDR3 sequence is CASQGRMNTEAFF. CDR3 sequence (DNA): TGCGCCAGCCAAGGACGGATGAACACTGAAGCTTTCTTT.

Remarks on this clone: This sample includes further DNA sequences coding for the same CDR3. V is TRBV5-1 and J is TRBJ1-1, with D perhaps matching TRBD1 (5 bases). Germline CDR1 and CDR2: SGHRS and YFSETQ. The ends were cut back, 4 bases at V and 0 bases at J, with 7 bases in the middle. This CDR3 spans 13 amino acids. The CDR3 protein is CASSLDMNTEAFF. Here the CDR3 DNA reads TGCGCCAGCAGCCTGGACATGAACACTGAAGCTTTCTTT. The whole variable domain, remainder taken from reference TRBV5-1 and TRBJ1-1, is KAGVTQTPRYLIKTRGQQVTLSCSPISGHRSVSWYQQTPGQGLQFLFEYFSETQRNKGNFPGRFSGRQFSNSRSEMNVSTLELGDSALYLCASSLDMNTEAFFGQGTRLTVV.

This chain connects TRBV18 to TRBJ2-2, with D unresolved. This CDR3 contains 16 residues. The V end lost 0 bases, the J end lost 2 bases, and 10 bases lay between the germline ends. In germline, CDR1 is KGHSH, CDR2 LQKENI. Here the CDR3 DNA reads TGTGCCAGCTCACCACCGAGAGGTGTTAACACCGGGGAGCTGTTTTTT. It specifies CASSPPRGVNTGELFF.

The chain links TRBV28 to TRBJ1-5; D call uncertain. The germline V gene has CDR1 MDHEN and CDR2 SYDVKM. The CDR3 is made up of 17 amino acids. Trimming cost V 2 bases and J 0 bases, with 14 bases left between them. CDR3 in DNA: TGTGCCAGCAGTTTAACCCTCGTACATTATAGCAATCAGCCCCAGCATTTT. Protein: CASSLTLVHYSNQPQHF.

CDR3 loop: CAISESSPYEQYF. CDR3 DNA: TGTGCCATCAGTGAGTCTTCACCCTACGAGCAGTACTTC. The V and J genes are TRBV10-3 and TRBJ2-7; no firm D call. CDR3 size: 13 residues. Per the germline V gene, CDR1 is ENHRY and CDR2 is SYGVKD. V gave up 0 bases and J gave up 2 bases, with 5 bases separating them.

The chain has TRBV5-4 and TRBJ2-3; 10 nucleotides align to TRBD2. Unmatched junction bases numbered 10, after V lost 4 bases and J lost 5 bases. This CDR3 is 16 amino acids long. The germline V gene encodes CDR1 SGHNT and CDR2 YYREEE (reference sequence). CDR3 region: CASSRRSGGGGDTQYF. In nucleotides, the CDR3 is TGTGCCAGCAGCCGAAGGAGCGGGGGGGGCGGAGATACGCAGTATTTT.

V usage is TRBV6-1 and J usage is TRBJ1-6, with D possibly being TRBD1 (5 bases). Germline CDR1 and CDR2: MNHNS and SASEGT. Trimming left V 3 bases short and J 9 bases short, with 15 bases between. The CDR3 runs 15 residues. This chain's CDR3 is CASSDGGGWVSPLHF. DNA of the CDR3: TGTGCCAGCAGTGATGGTGGGGGATGGGTTTCACCCCTCCACTTT.

Remarks on this clone: The sample holds other DNA sequences that translate to the same CDR3. The CDR3 here is CSVGGTISYNEQFF. The DNA of the CDR3 is TGCAGCGTTGGGGGGACTATCTCCTACAATGAGCAGTTCTTC. V gene TRBV29-1 combines with J gene TRBJ2-1, with TRBD2 identical over 7 bases. The CDR3 extends over 14 amino acids. V dropped 4 bases and J dropped 0; count of bases not matched to a gene: 3. Germline CDR1 reads SQVTM; CDR2 reads ANQGSEA.

A word on this clone: This may be a read error: a much more frequent sequence differs by one nucleotide. The chain has TRBV11-3 and TRBJ1-1; no clear D gene. Looked up from germline, CDR1 is SGHNT and CDR2 is YENEEA. The CDR3 covers 13 residues. Trimming took off 3 bases at V and 2 bases at J, with 7 bases between the two ends. CDR3 in DNA: TGTGCCAGCAGCTTCGGGGATAACACTGAAGCTTTCTTT. This gives the protein CASSFGDNTEAFF.

The gene calls are TRBV7-8 and TRBJ1-1; possibly TRBD1 for D (5 bases). CDR1 SGHVS and CDR2 FQNEAQ come from the germline V gene. The CDR3 length is 15 residues. The V end was cut by 2 bases, the J end by 4 bases, with 14 bases between. The CDR3 spells CASSLLQATSTEAFF. As DNA, the CDR3 is TGTGCCAGCAGCTTATTACAGGCTACATCCACTGAAGCTTTCTTT.

The rearrangement uses TRBV15 and TRBJ1-1; TRBD1 matches 7 bases. This CDR3 has 15 residues. J was trimmed by 1 base and V by 1 base; bases with no gene match: 3. Germline-derived CDR1 and CDR2 are LNHNV and YYDKDF (reference sequence). The CDR3 DNA follows: TGTGCCACCAGCAGAGTAAGGACAGGGAACACTGAAGCTTTCTTT. Translating it yields CATSRVRTGNTEAFF.

The chain is built from TRBV19 and TRBJ1-2, with TRBD1 matching over 10 bases. With 5 bases clipped from V and 8 bases from J, the junction kept 8 bases outside the gene matches. Germline CDR1 LNHDA, CDR2 SQIVND (reference sequence). The CDR3 has 14 amino acids. The CDR3 loop reads CASSSWDRGRGYTF. CDR3 bases: TGTGCCAGTAGTTCGTGGGACAGGGGACGCGGCTACACCTTC.

V gene TRBV5-1 combines with J gene TRBJ2-2; no clear D gene. V lost 0 bases and J 0 bases, leaving 9 bases between the germline ends. Per the germline V gene, CDR1 is SGHRS and CDR2 is YFSETQ. The CDR3 is 16 amino acids. CDR3 region: CASSLETLTNTGELFF. The CDR3 DNA sequence: TGCGCCAGCAGCTTGGAGACACTTACGAACACCGGGGAGCTGTTTTTT.

The V and J genes are TRBV7-6 and TRBJ2-5; D may match TRBD1 or TRBD2 (5 bases each). CDR3 length: 14 residues. V lost 2 bases to trimming and J lost 5 bases, with 12 bases between them. Germline CDR1 SGHVS, CDR2 FNYEAQ. CDR3 nucleotides: TGTGCCAGCAGCTTAATCGGGGACGAGGAGACCCAGTACTTC. As protein: CASSLIGDEETQYF.

The rearrangement uses TRBV23-1 and TRBJ1-5, with a tentative D call TRBD1 (5 bases). TRBV23-1 is annotated as an ORF whose role is uncertain. Trimming shortened V by 3 bases and J by 3 bases, and 15 bases separated the two germline ends. The CDR3 contains 16 residues. The CDR3 coding sequence is TGCGCCAGCAGTCACGGTCGTTACAGGTTCAATCAGCCCCAGCATTTT. This sequence encodes CASSHGRYRFNQPQHF.